These 29 T cell receptor beta chains originate from one sample sequenced in a study of control samples from healthy donors and cancer patients. Assay used: immunoSEQ multiplex PCR; TCRdb lists only in-frame clones, some missing. The sample yields over 200,000 clones, roughly 82% seen once. Sequenced sample: PBMCs. These receptors came from a woman aged 55 to 70 with lung cancer.

A word on this clone: Additional DNA sequences in this sample encode the identical CDR3. The genes are TRBV18 and TRBJ2-7; 8 bases line up with TRBD2. Germline V CDR1 and CDR2: KGHSH, LQKENI. J lost 3 bases, V lost 2 bases, and 6 bases had no gene match. There are 15 residues in the CDR3. CDR3 DNA: TGTGCCAGCTCACCATCGGGAGGGGTGAGCTACGAGCAGTACTTC. Translated: CASSPSGGVSYEQYF.

The rearrangement uses TRBV5-1 and TRBJ2-7; 8 bases match TRBD1. The germline V gene encodes CDR1 SGHRS and CDR2 YFSETQ. CDR3 length equals 15 residues. V was clipped by 3 bases and J by 5 bases; unmatched bases: 10. The CDR3 DNA reads as TGCGCCAGCAGCTCTAGATCAGGGGGCGGCCACGAGCAGTACTTC. Translation gives CASSSRSGGGHEQYF.

The gene calls are TRBV15 and TRBJ2-1; 9 bases line up with TRBD2. This CDR3 contains 14 residues. After removal of 5 bases from V and 5 bases from J, the junction contained 4 bases not matched to a gene. Per germline, CDR1 LNHNV and CDR2 YYDKDF (reference sequence). The CDR3 nucleotides read TGTGCCACCAGCCCCGGGACTAGCAACAATGAGCAGTTCTTC. Amino acid sequence: CATSPGTSNNEQFF.

The chain links TRBV27 to TRBJ2-7, with TRBD2 as a possible D gene (6 bases). V lost 2 bases and J 4 bases, leaving 12 bases between the germline ends. CDR1 MNHEY and CDR2 SMNVEV come from the germline V gene (reference sequence). The CDR3 totals 14 residues. The CDR3 loop is CASSLVSGVYEQYF. The CDR3 DNA sequence: TGTGCCAGCAGTTTAGTTTCGGGGGTTTACGAGCAGTACTTC.

The rearrangement links TRBV7-9 to TRBJ2-7; 7 bases align to TRBD2. V was clipped by 5 bases and J by 3 bases; unmatched bases: 7. Germline V gene sequence: CDR1 SEHNR, CDR2 FQNEAQ (reference sequence). This CDR3 has 14 residues. The CDR3: CASSPMGGDYEQYF. Here the CDR3 DNA reads TGTGCCAGCAGCCCCATGGGGGGGGACTACGAGCAGTACTTC.

This clone appeared a single time. The CDR3 loop reads CASNHPRGAYGYTF. The CDR3 DNA reads TGTGCCAGTAACCACCCGAGGGGCGCGTATGGCTACACCTTC. The chain employs TRBV19 and TRBJ1-2, with D possibly TRBD1 on 5 matching bases. The germline V gene encodes CDR1 LNHDA and CDR2 SQIVND (reference sequence). The V gene lost 7 bases and the J gene lost 5 bases, with 17 bases spanning the gap. The CDR3 extends over 14 amino acids.

This sequence joins TRBV19 and TRBJ2-5; 14 positions agree with TRBD2. The CDR3 has 16 residues. Per germline, CDR1 LNHDA and CDR2 SQIVND (reference sequence). The V gene end was trimmed by 5 bases and the J gene end by 5 bases; junction bases not matched to a gene: 7. The CDR3 loop is CASSLPGLAGVETQYF. CDR3 DNA sequence: TGTGCCAGTAGTCTCCCGGGACTAGCGGGAGTCGAGACCCAGTACTTC.

This chain uses TRBV6-5 with TRBJ1-5; 7 nucleotides agree with TRBD1. CDR1 and CDR2 (germline): MNHEY, SVGAGI. This CDR3 has 15 amino acids. V gave up 6 bases and J gave up 3 bases; unmatched junction bases: 8. Here the CDR3 DNA reads TGTGCCAGCAGCGCTCGGACAGGTCCCAATCAGCCCCAGCATTTT. This translates into CASSARTGPNQPQHF.

This rearrangement joins TRBV11-2 to TRBJ1-6; D unclear. V shed 1 base and J shed 3 bases, with 4 bases lying between them. The CDR3 covers 14 residues. The germline V gene encodes CDR1 SGHAT and CDR2 FQNNGV. DNA for the CDR3: TGTGCCAGCAGCTTAGCTTACTATAATTCACCCCTCCACTTT. Its translation is CASSLAYYNSPLHF.

The DNA of the CDR3 is TGTGCCAGCAGCCGCGGACAGGACTACGAGCAGTACTTC. This sequence encodes CASSRGQDYEQYF. The J gene is TRBJ2-7, the V gene TRBV11-3; 7 bases are shared with TRBD1. The CDR3 loop spans 13 amino acids. Trimming at V came to 5 bases and at J to 3 bases, leaving 4 bases not matched to a gene. Germline values: CDR1 SGHNT, CDR2 YENEEA.

The chain recombines TRBV24-1 with TRBJ1-5; no clear D. V lost 9 bases and J 6 bases, leaving 5 bases between the germline ends. Germline V gene lookup returns CDR1 KGHDR and CDR2 SFDVKD. The length of the CDR3 is 10 residues. The DNA for the CDR3 is TGTGCCACCGACTTTCAGCCCCAGCATTTT. Translated, it gives CATDFQPQHF.

V and J are TRBV10-3 and TRBJ2-1; D not certain. Germline assignment: CDR1 ENHRY and CDR2 SYGVKD. The CDR3 sequence is 13 residues long. V lost 7 bases and J 5 bases, leaving 12 bases between the germline ends. CDR3 sequence: CAITPSYNNEQFF. In DNA, the CDR3 is TGTGCCATCACTCCGTCTTACAACAATGAGCAGTTCTTC.

The chain links TRBV7-2 to TRBJ2-3; no clear D gene. The CDR3 runs to 13 residues. Germline CDR1 is SGHTA and CDR2 is FQGNSA. Trimming cost V 4 bases and J 4 bases, with 9 bases left between them. The CDR3 region is CASSWVRADTQYF. Here the CDR3 DNA reads TGTGCCAGCAGCTGGGTCAGAGCAGATACGCAGTATTTT.

Remarks on this clone: Different DNA sequences within this sample yield the same CDR3. The V call is TRBV20-1, the J call TRBJ2-7; 11 bases are shared with TRBD1. The V segment lost 3 bases and the J segment 6 bases; nucleotides outside the gene matches: 4. This CDR3 has 13 amino acids. Germline CDR1 reads DFQATT; CDR2 reads SNEGSKA (reference sequence). The CDR3 loop is CSASGQGASEQYF. The CDR3 bases are TGCAGTGCTAGTGGACAGGGGGCCTCCGAGCAGTACTTC.

The chain is built from TRBV7-3 and TRBJ2-1, with 7 bases that match TRBD2. With 5 bases clipped from V and 3 bases from J, the junction kept 7 bases outside the gene matches. CDR3 length: 15 residues. Germline V gene data show CDR1 as SGHTA and CDR2 as FQGTGA. The CDR3 DNA reads as TGTGCCAGCAGCGGCGGGGAGGGAAACTACAATGAGCAGTTCTTC. Its translation is CASSGGEGNYNEQFF.

V is TRBV7-6 and J is TRBJ1-3; D might be TRBD1 (6 bases). V dropped 3 bases and J dropped 2 bases, with 14 bases sitting between them. There are 16 residues in the CDR3. In germline, CDR1 is SGHVS, CDR2 FNYEAQ. The CDR3 DNA sequence: TGTGCCAGCAGCTTGTCGGGGGGCTACACTGGAAACACCATATATTTT. Translated, it gives CASSLSGGYTGNTIYF.

This clone showed up just a few times. The chain links TRBV20-1 to TRBJ1-1; the D is unclear. CDR1 is DFQATT, CDR2 SNEGSKA, per germline (reference sequence). Trimming left V 3 bases short and J 1 base short, with 3 bases between. This CDR3 region has 11 residues. This CDR3 is CSASRNTEAFF. Here the CDR3 DNA reads TGCAGTGCTAGTCGGAACACTGAAGCTTTCTTT.

This chain connects TRBV29-1 to TRBJ2-1; TRBD2 aligns across 10 bases. The germline V gene has CDR1 SQVTM and CDR2 ANQGSEA. The V gene end was trimmed by 7 bases and the J gene end by 3 bases; junction bases not matched to a gene: 9. There are 15 residues in the CDR3. The CDR3 loop is CSASPAGGFYNEQFF. The CDR3 region has the DNA TGCAGCGCCTCGCCAGCGGGGGGGTTCTACAATGAGCAGTTCTTC.

This clone occurred once. The chain recombines TRBV5-5 with TRBJ1-1; TRBD1 aligns across 11 bases. Germline assignment: CDR1 SGHKS and CDR2 YYEKEE (reference sequence). CDR3 length equals 14 residues. V gave up 3 bases and J gave up 5 bases; unmatched junction bases: 3. Here the CDR3 DNA reads TGTGCCAGCAGCTGGGGACAGGGGGGGACTGAAGCTTTCTTT. This translates into CASSWGQGGTEAFF.

The chain joins TRBV7-3 to TRBJ2-5; D not certain. CDR3 size: 15 residues. The V gene lost 6 bases and the J gene lost 4 bases, with 18 bases spanning the gap. Germline V gives CDR1 SGHTA, CDR2 FQGTGA. CDR3 loop: CASRKNGLEAETQYF. The DNA for the CDR3 is TGTGCCAGCAGGAAAAATGGTCTAGAGGCAGAGACCCAGTACTTC.

This clone showed up just once. The V gene is TRBV30, the J gene TRBJ1-6, with D perhaps matching TRBD1 (6 bases). The CDR3 spans 15 residues. Germline V CDR1 and CDR2: GTSNPN, SVGIG (reference sequence). Between the trimmed V and J ends, which lost 0 bases and 3 bases, there was a span of 9 bases. CDR3 coding DNA: TGTGCCTGGAGTGTACGAGGGGGCTATAATTCACCCCTCCACTTT. It specifies CAWSVRGGYNSPLHF.

This clone was counted a few times. The chain combines TRBV5-1 with TRBJ1-5; D is unclear. V lost 5 bases and J 3 bases, leaving 9 bases between the germline ends. The CDR3 length is 13 residues. Germline V gene sequence: CDR1 SGHRS, CDR2 YFSETQ. DNA of the CDR3: TGCGCCAGCAGGGAAGGGCACAATCAGCCCCAGCATTTT. Residues: CASREGHNQPQHF.

This clone was seen more than once but under ten times. This chain uses TRBV24-1 with TRBJ2-2, with D possibly TRBD2 on 6 matching bases. CDR3 length: 16 residues. The germline CDR1 and CDR2 sequences are KGHDR and SFDVKD. Trimming left V 5 bases short and J 4 bases short, with 16 bases between. CDR3 residues: CATSATGLGGTGELFF. The CDR3 nucleotides are TGTGCCACCAGTGCTACAGGTCTCGGGGGCACCGGGGAGCTGTTTTTT.

The chain employs TRBV6-4 and TRBJ2-6, with 7 nucleotides matching TRBD1. Germline V gene lookup returns CDR1 MRHNA and CDR2 SNTAGT. The CDR3 sequence is 17 residues long. Unmatched junction bases numbered 10, after V lost 4 bases and J lost 4 bases. DNA of the CDR3: TGTGCCAGCAGTGCGTTAGGGAAGGGGGCCGGGGCCAACGTCCTGACTTTC. Translated, it gives CASSALGKGAGANVLTF.

The J gene is TRBJ1-5, the V gene TRBV20-1; no reliable D call. The ends were cut back, 3 bases at V and 4 bases at J, with 13 bases in the middle. This CDR3 contains 14 residues. Germline-derived CDR1 and CDR2 are DFQATT and SNEGSKA (reference sequence). CDR3 in DNA: TGCAGTGCTAGTTCGGCGTCGGGGAATCAGCCCCAGCATTTT. This translates into CSASSASGNQPQHF.

The J gene is TRBJ2-5, the V gene TRBV4-1; D may match TRBD1 or TRBD2 (5 bases each). The CDR3 length is 15 residues. Germline-derived CDR1 and CDR2 are MGHRA and YSYEKL. V gave up 4 bases and J gave up 3 bases, with 15 bases separating them. CDR3 residues: CASSRSGTGEETQYF. Written as DNA, the CDR3 is TGCGCCAGCAGCCGGTCTGGGACCGGGGAAGAGACCCAGTACTTC.

This clone was recorded only once. This chain uses TRBV24-1 with TRBJ2-7; no clear D. Trimming pared 3 bases from V and 6 bases from J, leaving 11 bases between. Germline lookup yields CDR1 KGHDR and CDR2 SFDVKD. This CDR3 is built from 13 residues. Written as DNA, the CDR3 is TGTGCCACCAGTGATGGCCCGGGCGGCGAGCAGTACTTC. This codes for CATSDGPGGEQYF.

The rearrangement joins TRBV5-1 to TRBJ2-5, with a tentative D call TRBD2 (6 bases). Trimming stripped 4 bases from V and 5 bases from J, with 15 bases between. This CDR3 has 14 residues. Germline V gene lookup returns CDR1 SGHRS and CDR2 YFSETQ. The CDR3 is CASSTVPEGETQYF. DNA for the CDR3: TGCGCCAGCAGCACAGTCCCGGAGGGGGAGACCCAGTACTTC.

The chain uses TRBV6-5 and TRBJ1-5, with 7 nucleotides matching TRBD1. Trimming took 6 bases from V and 4 from J; bases not matched to a gene: 3. The CDR3 spans 13 residues. Per germline, CDR1 MNHEY and CDR2 SVGAGI. In nucleotides, the CDR3 is TGTGCCAGCAGCAAGGGGGCGAATCAGCCCCAGCATTTT. This encodes CASSKGANQPQHF.